This entry concerns a single T cell receptor beta chain. This specimen comes from a study of blood T cell repertoires in COVID-19. Trimming took 4 bases from V and 1 from J; bases not matched to a gene: 4. From germline, CDR1 is KGHDR and CDR2 SFDVKD. The CDR3 is made up of 15 amino acids. Using immunoSEQ multiplex PCR, the repertoire was profiled, and TCRdb retains in-frame clones only, with some absent. The data show some 220,000 clones, around 86% seen once. This receptor was taken from a woman aged 70-85 years with COVID-19, enrolled during active disease. Specimen: peripheral blood. The chain links TRBV24-1 to TRBJ2-7; 9 bases align to TRBD1. Here the CDR3 reads CATSDPGTGSYEQYF. The DNA of the CDR3 is TGTGCCACCAGTGACCCCGGGACAGGGTCCTACGAGCAGTACTTC.